This T cell receptor (beta chain) is from a study of cytomegalovirus exposure and HLA in healthy donors. Findings and caveats of the study: Across donors, sequencing depth was assumed by presence/absence analyses to be roughly uniform. Within an earlier analysis, most TCR beta V segments proved productive either about 90% or about 30% of the time.

Amplification used 60 Vbeta primers and 13 Jbeta primers. The assay was immunoSEQ multiplex PCR, and TCRdb's table has in-frame clones only and misses some. The sample lists approximately 110,000 clones; over 60% were seen once. This clone showed up just a few times. What it binds is unknown. This CDR3 contains 12 residues. Between the trimmed V and J ends, which lost 3 bases and 7 bases, there was a span of 12 bases. Germline V CDR1 and CDR2: GTSNPN, SVGIG (reference sequence). The sequencing sample was made of PBMCs. The chain carries TRBV30 and TRBJ1-1; D is ambiguous. This clonotype originated in a female donor in good health and CMV-seropositive. CDR3 protein: CAWRPTGSEAFF. The CDR3 DNA is TGTGCCTGGAGGCCCACCGGGAGTGAAGCTTTCTTT.